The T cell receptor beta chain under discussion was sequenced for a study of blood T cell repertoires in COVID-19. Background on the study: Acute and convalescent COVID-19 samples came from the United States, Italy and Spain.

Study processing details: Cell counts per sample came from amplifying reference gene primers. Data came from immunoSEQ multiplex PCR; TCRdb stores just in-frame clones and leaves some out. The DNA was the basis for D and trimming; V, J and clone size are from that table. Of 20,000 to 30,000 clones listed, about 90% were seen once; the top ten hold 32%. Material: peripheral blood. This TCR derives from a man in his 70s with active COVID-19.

The CDR3 DNA follows: TGTGCCAGCAGCGATACGCCTGGGCGGGCTAATGAAAAACTGTTTTTT. It translates to CASSDTPGRANEKLFF. This chain uses TRBV7-2 with TRBJ1-4, with unresolved D. Per germline, CDR1 SGHTA and CDR2 FQGNSA. Trimming removed 5 bases at V and 3 bases at J, with 16 bases between. The CDR3 is made up of 16 amino acids.